This passage covers 24 T cell receptor beta chains from one sample sequenced in a study of T cells after yellow fever vaccination. One entry per CDR3 protein, called by TCRdb with MiXCR from the 5' RACE reads. The sample records roughly 170,000 distinct CDR3 sequences, about a tenth being singletons. Material: CD8+ T cells sorted from PBMCs, obtained 45 days after the yellow fever booster vaccination. These receptors all come from a man aged 18 to 30 who received the YFV17D yellow fever vaccine.

This chain joins TRBV15 and TRBJ2-1; 9 nucleotides line up with TRBD1. Germline CDR1 LNHNV, CDR2 YYDKDF (reference sequence). This CDR3 region has 16 residues. V trimming: 1 base; J trimming: 4 bases; junction bases outside the gene matches: 5. The CDR3 nucleotides read TGTGCCACCAGCAGAGGGTGGGACAGGGCTTACAATGAGCAGTTCTTC. It codes for CATSRGWDRAYNEQFF.

The chain uses TRBV6-5 and TRBJ1-2; D is perhaps TRBD1 (5 bases). The CDR3 is 17 amino acids. Trimming took off 0 bases at V and 8 bases at J, with 22 bases between the two ends. From germline, CDR1 is MNHEY and CDR2 SVGAGI. The CDR3 DNA is TGTGCCAGCAGTTACTCGATCTTGGCGGGACCAAGGGGAGGCTACACCTTC. It codes for CASSYSILAGPRGGYTF.

Many counts were recorded for this clonotype. V and J are TRBV29-1 and TRBJ2-4; 8 bases are a match to TRBD1. Unmatched junction bases numbered 15, after V lost 0 bases and J lost 8 bases. The CDR3 runs to 17 residues. The germline CDR1 and CDR2 sequences are SQVTM and ANQGSEA. The CDR3 loop reads CSVEDSGPGGGLDIQYF. The DNA of the CDR3 is TGCAGCGTTGAAGATTCTGGGCCAGGGGGCGGGTTGGACATTCAGTACTTC.

At least ten counts were recorded for this clonotype. The chain is built from TRBV4-1 and TRBJ2-2; weak D call: TRBD1 (6 bases). The germline gives CDR1 MGHRA, CDR2 YSYEKL. This CDR3 has 15 amino acids. V was pared by 3 bases and J by 0 bases, with 8 bases between. In nucleotides, the CDR3 is TGCGCCAGCAGCCAGCGACAGGCGAACACCGGGGAGCTGTTTTTT. Its translation is CASSQRQANTGELFF.

This clonotype was counted many times. The CDR3: CASSQVGGKLFF. The CDR3 nucleotides are TGTGCCAGCAGTCAAGTCGGGGGAAAACTGTTTTTT. This chain uses TRBV27 with TRBJ1-4, with D possibly matching TRBD1 (5 bases). Germline CDR1 reads MNHEY; CDR2 reads SMNVEV (reference sequence). Trimming shortened V by 5 bases and J by 10 bases, and 11 bases separated the two germline ends. This CDR3 is 12 amino acids long.

The rearrangement links TRBV3-1 to TRBJ2-1, with TRBD1 as a possible D gene (5 bases). Germline loops: CDR1 LGHDT, CDR2 YNNKEL (reference sequence). This CDR3 has 18 residues. Trimming pared 1 base from V and 0 bases from J, leaving 16 bases between. CDR3 protein: CASSQVVGREFSYNEQFF. The CDR3 coding sequence is TGTGCCAGCAGCCAAGTGGTCGGCAGGGAATTCTCCTACAATGAGCAGTTCTTC.

This clonotype was seen at least ten times. The chain links TRBV28 to TRBJ2-5; 9 nucleotides align to TRBD1. Germline V gives CDR1 MDHEN, CDR2 SYDVKM. V dropped 8 bases and J dropped 5; count of bases not matched to a gene: 18. This CDR3 contains 17 residues. The DNA of the CDR3 is TGTGCCAGCCAAAGCCCGGAGGTGACAGGGGGTGGGGAGACCCAGTACTTC. Amino acid sequence: CASQSPEVTGGGETQYF.

This clonotype came up a few times. The chain uses TRBV4-3 and TRBJ2-1; 9 bases fit TRBD2. J was trimmed by 8 bases and V by 3 bases; bases with no gene match: 11. Per the germline V gene, CDR1 is LGHNA and CDR2 is YSLEER. CDR3 length: 16 residues. Here the CDR3 DNA reads TGCGCCAGCAGCCAGGCCGAGGCGGGGGGGCCGGATGAGCAGTTCTTC. Encoded protein: CASSQAEAGGPDEQFF.

This clonotype came up a few times. The chain recombines TRBV2 with TRBJ2-1; 9 positions match TRBD2. CDR1 is SNHLY, CDR2 FYNNEI, per germline. V was clipped by 4 bases and J by 3 bases; unmatched bases: 10. The CDR3 extends over 17 amino acids. CDR3 region: CASSASGERGVYNEQFF. The DNA of the CDR3 is TGTGCCAGCAGTGCCTCCGGTGAGCGGGGGGTCTACAATGAGCAGTTCTTC. The full variable domain, in which reference TRBV2 and TRBJ2-1 provide the parts outside the CDR3, is EPEVTQTPSHQVTQMGQEVILRCVPISNHLYFYWYRQILGQKVEFLVSFYNNEISEKSEIFDDQFSVERPDGSNFTLKIRSTKLEDSAMYFCASSASGERGVYNEQFFGPGTRLTVL.

The chain has TRBV15 and TRBJ1-2; 9 nucleotides align to TRBD1. V lost 5 bases to trimming and J lost 4 bases; unmatched junction nucleotides: 8. The CDR3 sequence is 15 residues long. Looked up from germline, CDR1 is LNHNV and CDR2 is YYDKDF (reference sequence). CDR3 residues: CATSPQGQGIYGYTF. In DNA, the CDR3 is TGTGCCACCAGCCCTCAGGGACAGGGAATCTATGGCTACACCTTC.

This chain joins TRBV2 and TRBJ1-5; TRBD1 aligns across 9 bases. This CDR3 is 14 amino acids long. The germline gives CDR1 SNHLY, CDR2 FYNNEI. V was clipped by 6 bases and J by 2 bases; unmatched bases: 2. The CDR3: CASRTGGGNQPQHF. The CDR3 coding sequence is TGTGCCAGCAGGACAGGGGGTGGCAATCAGCCCCAGCATTTT.

This clonotype was seen only a few times. This chain joins TRBV11-2 and TRBJ2-7; 10 nucleotides agree with TRBD1. CDR1 and CDR2 from the germline V gene are SGHAT and FQNNGV. V dropped 7 bases and J dropped 4; count of bases not matched to a gene: 4. The CDR3 loop spans 13 amino acids. The CDR3 nucleotides are TGTGCCAGCACCTGGACAGGGGGGTACGAGCAGTACGTC. Translated: CASTWTGGYEQYV.

As to this clonotype: The junction shows a germline mismatch at one end, possibly a read error. The CDR3 here is CASSEDRTTLGTQYF. The DNA of the CDR3 is TGCGCCAGCAGCGAAGACCGGACTACCCTCGGGACCCAGTACTTC. The chain uses TRBV4-1 and TRBJ2-5; D is perhaps TRBD2 (6 bases). The CDR3 is 15 residues long. Looked up from germline, CDR1 is MGHRA and CDR2 is YSYEKL.

This chain joins TRBV12-5 and TRBJ1-1; D gene uncertain. The CDR3 is 15 residues long. Germline assignment: CDR1 LGHNT and CDR2 FRNRAP. Trimming removed 0 bases at V and 4 bases at J, with 12 bases between. The CDR3 DNA follows: TGTGCTAGTGGTTTGGTATACGTGGGAATCACTGAAGCTTTCTTT. The encoded protein is CASGLVYVGITEAFF.

The chain has TRBV6-2 or TRBV6-3 and TRBJ1-1; TRBD1 is a possible D gene (6 bases). The CDR3 spans 16 residues. CDR1 is MNHEY and CDR2 is SVGEGT in the germline V gene. V was cut by 2 bases and J by 0 bases, with 13 bases left in between. CDR3 in amino acids: CASSYGWDTMNTEAFF. The CDR3 DNA follows: TGTGCCAGCAGTTACGGGTGGGACACCATGAACACTGAAGCTTTCTTT.

This clonotype has at least ten counts. The CDR3 coding sequence is TGTGCCAGCAGCCAAAAGAGGCCCCCGGGGGGGTCTGTCCGAGAGACCCAGTACTTC. It translates to CASSQKRPPGGSVRETQYF. The chain has TRBV3-2 and TRBJ2-5; the listed D gene, TRBD1, was not tested against the DNA. TRBV3-2 is a pseudogene locus. The CDR3 is 19 residues long.

The chain is built from TRBV4-2 and TRBJ2-2, with D perhaps matching TRBD1 (6 bases). Germline V gene data show CDR1 as LGHNA and CDR2 as YNFKEQ. The V gene lost 0 bases and the J gene lost 1 base, with 15 bases spanning the gap. There are 18 residues in the CDR3. For the CDR3, the DNA is TGTGCCAGCAGCCAAGATAGGTCCGGGACAATGAACACCGGGGAGCTGTTTTTT. Its translation: CASSQDRSGTMNTGELFF.

The V call is TRBV4-1, the J call TRBJ2-6, with 10 bases lining up with TRBD1. This CDR3 has 19 residues. In germline, CDR1 is MGHRA, CDR2 YSYEKL. V shed 4 bases, J shed 0 bases, and the junction held 9 bases outside the gene matches. The CDR3 here is CASSPHGGQGSSGANVLTF. CDR3 sequence (DNA): TGCGCCAGCAGCCCTCATGGGGGACAGGGGAGCTCTGGGGCCAACGTCCTGACTTTC.

This chain uses TRBV4-3 with TRBJ1-1; D may be TRBD1 (6 bases). In germline, CDR1 is LGHNA, CDR2 YSLEER. Between the trimmed V and J ends, which lost 6 bases and 5 bases, there was a span of 13 bases. This CDR3 is built from 13 residues. The CDR3 loop reads CASRYREDTEAFF. The CDR3 bases are TGCGCCAGCAGATACAGGGAAGATACTGAAGCTTTCTTT.

This clonotype was seen a few times. This chain joins TRBV28 and TRBJ1-5; TRBD1 aligns across 8 bases. The CDR3 has 15 amino acids. Trimming cost V 6 bases and J 4 bases; bases outside gene matches: 8. Per the germline V gene, CDR1 is MDHEN and CDR2 is SYDVKM. CDR3 coding DNA: TGTGCCAGCAGCCGAGGGACAGGAGTGAATCAGCCCCAGCATTTT. It encodes CASSRGTGVNQPQHF.

The chain recombines TRBV19 with TRBJ2-7; D ambiguous. The length of the CDR3 is 15 residues. Germline values: CDR1 LNHDA, CDR2 SQIVND (reference sequence). Between the trimmed V and J ends, which lost 4 bases and 3 bases, there was a span of 16 bases. The CDR3 DNA reads TGTGCCAGTAGTAGTTCCGCAGGTTCTGGCTACGAGCAGTACTTC. As protein: CASSSSAGSGYEQYF.

In its sample, this clonotype was seen a few times. The CDR3 DNA is TGTGCCAGCAGTCCTAGACAGGGGGGGGACAATGAAAAACTGTTTTTT. Its translation is CASSPRQGGDNEKLFF. This chain uses TRBV28 with TRBJ1-4, with TRBD1 matching 9 bases. The germline CDR1 and CDR2 sequences are MDHEN and SYDVKM. V shed 5 bases, J shed 5 bases, and the junction held 9 bases outside the gene matches. CDR3 length equals 16 residues. Looking up the rest from reference TRBV28 and TRBJ1-4 gives the full variable domain: DVKVTQSSRYLVKRTGEKVFLECVQDMDHENMFWYRQDPGLGLRLIYFSYDVKMKEKGDIPEGYSVSREKKERFSLILESASTNQTSMYLCASSPRQGGDNEKLFFGSGTQLSVL.

This clonotype was observed a handful of times. This sequence joins TRBV5-5 and TRBJ2-3, with a possible D match to TRBD1 (7 bases). Germline V CDR1 and CDR2: SGHKS, YYEKEE (reference sequence). Trimming shortened V by 5 bases and J by 3 bases, and 16 bases separated the two germline ends. This CDR3 has 15 residues. CDR3: CASRSGDSQTDTQYF. The CDR3 bases are TGTGCCAGCAGGTCGGGGGACAGCCAAACAGATACGCAGTATTTT. Full variable domain (rest looked up from reference TRBV5-5 and TRBJ2-3): DAGVTQSPTHLIKTRGQQVTLRCSPISGHKSVSWYQQVLGQGPQFIFQYYEKEERGRGNFPDRFSARQFPNYSSELNVNALLLGDSALYLCASRSGDSQTDTQYFGPGTRLTVL.

The sample holds a few counts of this clonotype. V gene TRBV20-1 combines with J gene TRBJ2-1, with 7 bases fitting TRBD1. From germline, CDR1 is DFQATT and CDR2 SNEGSKA (reference sequence). The CDR3 length is 16 residues. The V segment lost 2 bases and the J segment 6 bases; nucleotides outside the gene matches: 13. DNA of the CDR3: TGCAGTGCTAGATACAGAGGGGACAGTCGTCCCAATGAGCAGTTCTTC. Residues: CSARYRGDSRPNEQFF.